This T cell receptor (beta chain) was observed in a study of CD8 T cells in ankylosing spondylitis. Overall study results and limits: The study looked at matched synovial fluid samples from ankylosing spondylitis patients. Disease-linked clones were reported to be significantly enriched there. Disease-associated clones were CD8+ and fairly uncommon in peripheral blood. Blood from ankylosing spondylitis patients appeared to carry a characteristic roughly 8-variant TCR beta motif.

Trimming removed 3 bases from V and 2 bases from J; junction bases left unmatched: 6. CDR3 length: 16 residues. Germline V gives CDR1 MNHEY, CDR2 SVGAGI. Quantitative 5'-RACE with molecular barcodes produced the TCR beta libraries. MiXCR was run by TCRdb on the 5' RACE reads, yielding one entry per CDR3 protein. The sample shows about 320,000 distinct CDR3 sequences, 11% of them seen only once. This clonotype was observed a few times. Its antigen is unknown. This clonotype originated in a female donor with ankylosing spondylitis or in good health (not recorded which). The chain has TRBV6-5 and TRBJ2-7, with TRBD2 identical over 11 bases. Input material: blood, either unsorted or a sorted T cell fraction (not recorded which). Here the CDR3 reads CASSYYGTSGTYEQYF. The CDR3 DNA follows: TGTGCCAGCAGTTATTACGGGACTAGCGGAACCTACGAGCAGTACTTC.